What follows are 20 T cell receptor beta chains derived from one specimen sequenced in a study of T cells in Graves' hyperthyroidism and ophthalmopathy. RNA transcripts were the template for amplifying TCR beta CDR3 regions. The study used the HTBI primer set for a first-round RT-PCR of the TCR CDR3. TCRdb re-called the multiplex PCR reads with MiXCR, one entry per CDR3 protein. The sample consists of 600,000 to 650,000 distinct CDR3 sequences, under 25% of them appearing once. Specimen: blood. Every receptor here comes from a man aged 30-40 years with Graves' ophthalmopathy.

This clonotype has ten or more counts. This rearrangement joins TRBV30 to TRBJ1-1; the D is unclear. Germline CDR1 GTSNPN, CDR2 SVGIG (reference sequence). There are 10 residues in the CDR3. V was clipped by 5 bases and J by 8 bases, with 9 bases between them. The CDR3 region has the DNA TGTGCCTGGTCACCATCCGAAGCTTTCTTT. Its protein is CAWSPSEAFF.

Concerning this clonotype itself: A much larger clone differs from this one at a single base, so this may be a read error. This chain connects TRBV5-1 to TRBJ2-1; 13 bases fit TRBD2. Germline CDR1 is SGHRS and CDR2 is YFSETQ. The CDR3 has 18 residues. The CDR3 sequence: CASSLLGRLAGGGDEQLF. The CDR3 region has the DNA TGCGCCAGCAGCCTCCTCGGCAGACTAGCGGGAGGAGGAGATGAGCAGCTCTTC.

This clonotype has more than one count but fewer than ten. The chain links TRBV28 to TRBJ2-3, with TRBD2 identical over 13 bases. Germline CDR1 reads MDHEN; CDR2 reads SYDVKM. The CDR3 runs 17 residues. With V trimmed by 8 bases and J by 3 bases, 11 bases remained unmatched. CDR3: CASPPRTSGRRTDTQYF. CDR3 bases: TGTGCCAGCCCCCCCCGGACTAGCGGGAGAAGGACAGATACGCAGTATTTT.

As regards this clonotype: This may stem from a read error, because a much larger clone lies one nucleotide away. This chain links TRBV3-1 with TRBJ1-1; D gene unclear. Germline CDR1 is LGHDT and CDR2 is YNNKEL (reference sequence). Trimming cost V 9 bases and J 5 bases, with 13 bases left between them. This CDR3 comprises 12 residues. The DNA of the CDR3 is TGTGCCAGTGACTCCACCAGGACTGAAGCTTTCTTT. Its translation: CASDSTRTEAFF.

This clonotype has a count of ten or more. This chain uses TRBV12-3 or TRBV12-4 with TRBJ1-5; D unresolved. The V gene lost 5 bases and the J gene lost 4 bases, with 9 bases spanning the gap. The CDR3 has 13 amino acids. The CDR3 protein is CASSRTDNQPQHF. CDR3 nucleotides: TGTGCCAGCAGTCGGACGGATAATCAGCCCCAGCATTTT.

For this clonotype: It may be a read error: a sequence one base away is much more abundant. Here the CDR3 reads CAVGRGMYSEQFF. Here the CDR3 DNA reads TGTGCCGTGGGCAGGGGGATGTACAGTGAGCAGTTCTTC. V usage is TRBV28 and J usage is TRBJ2-1; 7 nucleotides agree with TRBD1. Germline CDR1 reads MDHEN; CDR2 reads SYDVKM. The CDR3 covers 13 residues.

The J gene is TRBJ2-1, the V gene TRBV5-1; 14 nucleotides align to TRBD2. This CDR3 has 16 residues. V lost 3 bases to trimming and J lost 5 bases; unmatched junction nucleotides: 4. From germline, CDR1 is SGHRS and CDR2 YFSETQ. The CDR3 bases are TGCGCCAGCAGCTCTCGGACTAGCGGGGGGAACAATGAGCAGTTCTTC. It is translated as CASSSRTSGGNNEQFF.

This clonotype was seen a few times. The J gene is TRBJ2-3, the V gene TRBV20-1; TRBD2 might be the D (6 bases). The germline gives CDR1 DFQATT, CDR2 SNEGSKA (reference sequence). The CDR3 length is 13 residues. The V and J ends lost 5 bases and 2 bases respectively, with 11 bases between them. The CDR3 protein is CSASGLHTDTQYF. CDR3 DNA sequence: TGCAGTGCTTCCGGACTACACACAGATACGCAGTATTTT.

In this sample, this clonotype turned up a few times. CDR3 DNA sequence: TGTGCCAGCAGTGACGAGGGAATCAATGAGCAGTTCTTC. Translation gives CASSDEGINEQFF. The chain employs TRBV2 and TRBJ2-1; weak D call: TRBD2 (5 bases). CDR3 length equals 13 residues. Germline CDR1 and CDR2: SNHLY and FYNNEI. V was clipped by 3 bases and J by 6 bases, with 9 bases between them. Looking up the rest from reference TRBV2 and TRBJ2-1 gives the full variable domain: EPEVTQTPSHQVTQMGQEVILRCVPISNHLYFYWYRQILGQKVEFLVSFYNNEISEKSEIFDDQFSVERPDGSNFTLKIRSTKLEDSAMYFCASSDEGINEQFFGPGTRLTVL.

Comment on this clonotype: At one of its ends the junction is not consistent with the germline gene, which may arise from a read error. The rearrangement joins TRBV27 to TRBJ1-1, with D unresolved. Germline-derived CDR1 and CDR2 are MNHEY and SMNVEV (reference sequence). The CDR3 consists of 13 residues. CDR3 sequence reads: CASSLYSNTEALF. The CDR3 DNA reads as TGTGCCAGCAGTTTATACAGTAACACTGAAGCTTTGTTT.

V is TRBV7-9 and J is TRBJ2-1, with D hard to call. Trimming shortened V by 5 bases and J by 4 bases, and 18 bases separated the two germline ends. CDR1 is SEHNR, CDR2 FQNEAQ, per germline (reference sequence). This CDR3 has 16 residues. The CDR3 spells CASSQEWADIYNEQFF. DNA for the CDR3: TGTGCCAGCAGCCAAGAATGGGCCGACATATACAATGAGCAGTTCTTC.

This clonotype was detected a few times. CDR3 sequence (DNA): TGTGCCAGCAGGGCCAGGGCGAGCTCCTATAATTCACCCCTCCACTTT. It yields the protein CASRARASSYNSPLHF. The chain carries TRBV6-1 and TRBJ1-6; D perhaps matches TRBD1 (5 bases). Germline CDR1 and CDR2: MNHNS and SASEGT. The CDR3 runs to 16 residues. With 6 bases removed from V and 0 bases from J, the gap between germline ends came to 12 bases.

The rearrangement uses TRBV9 and TRBJ1-2; 9 bases are a match to TRBD1. Germline V gene data show CDR1 as SGDLS and CDR2 as YYNGEE. V dropped 2 bases and J dropped 4; count of bases not matched to a gene: 6. The CDR3 is 15 residues long. CDR3 sequence: CASSVLETGGYGYTF. The CDR3 region has the DNA TGTGCCAGCAGCGTTCTCGAGACAGGGGGCTATGGCTACACCTTC.

This sequence joins TRBV6-1 and TRBJ2-7; D is possibly TRBD1 or TRBD2 (7 bases each). Germline V gene lookup returns CDR1 MNHNS and CDR2 SASEGT. The CDR3 is 13 residues long. V dropped 6 bases and J dropped 5 bases, with 14 bases sitting between them. The CDR3 sequence: CASSPQGRDEQYF. The CDR3 bases are TGTGCCAGCAGCCCACAGGGGAGGGACGAGCAGTACTTC.

The rearrangement links TRBV4-1 to TRBJ2-5; TRBD1 might be the D (5 bases). This CDR3 has 14 residues. The ends were cut back, 2 bases at V and 3 bases at J, with 10 bases in the middle. In germline, CDR1 is MGHRA, CDR2 YSYEKL. CDR3 DNA: TGCGCCAGCAGCCAAAGGGGATGGGAAGAGACCCAGTACTTC. Its protein product is CASSQRGWEETQYF.

In this sample, this clonotype turned up many times. V is TRBV7-6 and J is TRBJ1-2, with D unclear. The germline V and J ends were trimmed by 4 bases and 1 base, with 7 bases remaining between them. The CDR3 is made up of 13 amino acids. Germline assignment: CDR1 SGHVS and CDR2 FNYEAQ. The CDR3 protein is CASSSAVNYGYTF. For the CDR3, the DNA is TGTGCCAGCAGCTCCGCCGTTAACTATGGCTACACCTTC.

This clonotype was seen at least ten times. The gene calls are TRBV6-2 or TRBV6-3 and TRBJ2-7; 11 positions match TRBD1. The V gene's germline CDR1 is MNHEY and CDR2 SVGEGT. Trimming cost V 1 base and J 5 bases; bases outside gene matches: 4. CDR3 length: 15 residues. CDR3 bases: TGTGCCAGCAGTTACTGGGGGGACAGGGGGAACGAGCAGTACTTC. Its translation is CASSYWGDRGNEQYF.

The rearrangement joins TRBV2 to TRBJ2-5; 8 bases line up with TRBD1. Germline lookup yields CDR1 SNHLY and CDR2 FYNNEI. After removal of 3 bases from V and 4 bases from J, the junction contained 1 base not matched to a gene. This CDR3 has 13 amino acids. The chain's CDR3 is CASSDGTGETQYF. The DNA for the CDR3 is TGTGCCAGCAGTGACGGGACAGGAGAGACCCAGTACTTC.

The rearrangement uses TRBV5-1 and TRBJ2-6; D might be TRBD2 (5 bases). The CDR3 runs 17 residues. Germline values: CDR1 SGHRS, CDR2 YFSETQ. The V end lost 4 bases, the J end lost 0 bases, and 14 bases lay between the germline ends. Here the CDR3 reads CASSRVGGVSGANVLTF. The CDR3 DNA reads as TGCGCCAGCAGCCGGGTCGGAGGTGTCTCTGGGGCCAACGTCCTGACTTTC.

This clonotype was observed at least ten times. V and J are TRBV28 and TRBJ2-1; D remains ambiguous. This CDR3 is 12 amino acids long. Germline V lookup: CDR1 MDHEN, CDR2 SYDVKM. V lost 2 bases and J lost 3, with 2 bases in between. In nucleotides, the CDR3 is TGTGCCAGCAGTTTAAACTACAATGAGCAGTTCTTC. Translation: CASSLNYNEQFF.